The rows below give T cell receptor beta chains drawn from one sample of a study of blood T cell repertoires in COVID-19. Produced via immunoSEQ multiplex PCR; TCRdb's table is partial and in-frame only. The sample includes a few hundred thousand clones, more than 75% of them seen just once. Sequences were obtained from PBMCs or T cells enriched from blood (not recorded which). These receptor sequences come from a man aged 40-50 years in a cohort exposed to, infected with or recovered from COVID-19 (not recorded which). The CDR3 runs from the conserved cysteine through the conserved F or W. A D gene is named only where the DNA matches it firmly. Expanded clones are given a class, and other clones once, few, many or no size at all.

J	V	D	size	CDR3	DNA
TRBJ2-6	TRBV7-6	.	.	CASSSTGTGANVLTF	TGTGCCAGCAGCTCAACAGGGACTGGGGCCAACGTCCTGACTTTC
TRBJ2-3	TRBV6-6	.	.	CASSPPGVGSVTDTQYF	TGTGCCAGCAGTCCACCCGGGGTAGGCAGCGTCACAGATACGCAGTATTTT
TRBJ1-1	TRBV6-5	TRBD1	.	CASSYLGTGPNTEAFF	TGTGCCAGCAGTTACCTTGGGACAGGCCCGAACACTGAAGCTTTCTTT
TRBJ1-5	TRBV27	TRBD1	.	CASSSQAWTGENQPQHF	TGTGCCAGCAGTTCCCAAGCCTGGACAGGTGAAAATCAGCCCCAGCATTTT
TRBJ1-2	TRBV12-5	TRBD1	few	CASGETTGTVYGYTF	TGTGCTAGTGGCGAGACCACCGGGACAGTTTATGGCTACACCTTC
TRBJ2-1	TRBV28	.	.	CASIGLANYNEQFF	TGTGCCAGCATCGGTCTAGCGAACTACAATGAGCAGTTCTTC
TRBJ2-7	TRBV2	TRBD2	few	CASTGLAERRGEQYF	TGTGCCAGCACGGGACTAGCGGAGCGACGCGGCGAGCAGTACTTC
TRBJ1-1	TRBV28	.	.	CASSLSGTRPEAFF	TGTGCCAGCAGTTTAAGCGGGACTAGACCTGAAGCTTTCTTT
TRBJ2-1	TRBV5-1	.	.	CASSFIGVEQFF	TGCGCCAGCAGCTTTATAGGGGTTGAGCAGTTCTTC
TRBJ2-5	TRBV12-1	.	.	CASSPLGGLETQYF	TGTGCCAGCAGCCCCCTCGGGGGGTTGGAGACCCAGTACTTC
TRBJ2-1	TRBV14	TRBD1	.	CASSRSGTGPYNEQFF	TGTGCCAGCAGCCGCTCCGGGACAGGTCCCTACAATGAGCAGTTCTTC
TRBJ1-2	TRBV28	TRBD1	.	CASSPDRFYGYTF	TGTGCCAGCAGCCCGGACAGGTTCTATGGCTACACCTTC
TRBJ1-1	TRBV28	.	.	CASSSAQLNTEAFF	TGTGCCAGCAGTTCCGCTCAGTTGAACACTGAAGCTTTCTTT
TRBJ1-3	TRBV9	.	.	CASSVVEGWTGNTIYF	TGTGCCAGCAGCGTAGTGGAGGGGTGGACTGGAAACACCATATATTTT
TRBJ1-2	TRBV15	.	few	CATSREGANYGYTF	TGTGCCACCAGCAGAGAAGGAGCTAACTATGGCTACACCTTC
TRBJ2-3	TRBV28	TRBD1	.	CASRTDPGGRDTQYF	TGTGCCAGCAGAACGGACCCAGGGGGCAGGGATACGCAGTATTTT
TRBJ1-4	TRBV10-2	.	.	CASSESGRENEKLFF	TGCGCCAGCAGTGAGTCAGGCAGGGAAAATGAAAAACTGTTTTTT
TRBJ2-7	TRBV5-1	.	.	CAQRSQPGQPGYF	TGCGCCCAGCGTTCTCAACCCGGACAGCCGGGGTACTTC
TRBJ1-5	TRBV4-2	.	.	CASSQDAGRDQPQHF	TGTGCCAGCAGCCAAGATGCAGGGAGGGATCAGCCCCAGCATTTT
TRBJ2-7	TRBV6-2/TRBV6-3	.	.	CASSYYYYEQYF	TGTGCCAGCAGTTACTATTACTACGAGCAGTACTTC
TRBJ1-4	TRBV5-1	.	.	CASSPGDATTNEKLFF	TGCGCCAGCAGCCCAGGGGACGCTACAACTAATGAAAAACTGTTTTTT
TRBJ1-5	TRBV11-2	TRBD1	.	CASSFGGGDQPQHF	TGTGCCAGCAGCTTCGGAGGGGGCGATCAGCCCCAGCATTTT
TRBJ2-7	TRBV18	.	.	CASSPTRGAYEQYF	TGTGCCAGCTCACCCACTCGCGGCGCCTACGAGCAGTACTTC
TRBJ1-2	TRBV28	.	.	CASSLVENYGYTF	TGTGCCAGCAGTTTAGTAGAAAACTATGGCTACACCTTC
TRBJ2-3	TRBV9	TRBD1	.	CASSTPTGIGTDTQYF	TGTGCCAGCAGCACGCCGACAGGGATCGGCACAGATACGCAGTATTTT
TRBJ1-1	TRBV29-1	.	.	CSVEDSLNTEAFF	TGCAGCGTTGAAGACAGTTTGAACACTGAAGCTTTCTTT
TRBJ2-1	TRBV6-1	.	.	CASSDRGRWDNEQFF	TGTGCCAGCAGTGACAGGGGGAGGTGGGACAATGAGCAGTTCTTC
TRBJ1-2	TRBV4-2	.	.	CASSQEEGGYTF	TGTGCCAGCAGCCAAGAGGAGGGAGGCTACACCTTC
TRBJ1-1	TRBV6-1	TRBD1	.	CASSDRTGGNTEAFF	TGTGCCAGCAGTGACAGGACAGGGGGGAACACTGAAGCTTTCTTT
TRBJ1-6	TRBV28	.	.	CASSPRQGSSYNSPLHF	TGTGCCAGCAGTCCGAGGCAGGGAAGCTCCTATAATTCACCCCTCCACTTT
TRBJ2-2	TRBV12-2	.	.	CASRLPGLALGRTGELFF	TGTGCAAGTCGCTTACCTGGACTAGCCCTAGGGAGGACCGGGGAGCTGTTTTTT
TRBJ2-7	TRBV5-8	.	.	CASSLRVFAYEQYF	TGTGCCAGCAGCTTGCGAGTTTTCGCCTACGAGCAGTACTTC
TRBJ2-1	TRBV6-5	.	.	CASSWSGTNEQFF	TGTGCCAGCAGTTGGTCCGGGACAAATGAGCAGTTCTTC
TRBJ2-5	TRBV15	.	.	CATSRDPKETQYF	TGTGCCACCAGCAGAGACCCCAAAGAGACCCAGTACTTC
TRBJ2-5	TRBV4-1	TRBD1	.	CASSPGTGGSETQYF	TGCGCCAGCAGCCCGGGGACAGGGGGCTCGGAGACCCAGTACTTC
TRBJ2-7	TRBV28	.	.	CASSPNAMDIGPYEQYF	TGTGCCAGCAGTCCTAATGCAATGGACATAGGTCCCTACGAGCAGTACTTC
TRBJ2-5	TRBV5-4	.	.	CASSSWGAGAGETQYF	TGTGCCAGCAGCTCCTGGGGGGCGGGAGCGGGGGAGACCCAGTACTTC
TRBJ2-5	TRBV9	.	.	CASGGTLQETQYF	TGTGCCAGCGGGGGGACCCTCCAAGAGACCCAGTACTTC
TRBJ2-7	TRBV10-3	TRBD1	.	CAIRRGGTDVDEQYF	TGTGCCATCAGGAGAGGTGGGACAGATGTCGACGAGCAGTACTTC
TRBJ2-1	TRBV7-3	TRBD2	.	CASSAFQAGRSNEQFF	TGTGCCAGCAGCGCGTTCCAAGCGGGGAGGTCCAATGAGCAGTTCTTC
TRBJ2-3	TRBV5-6	TRBD2	.	CASSSPSGITDTQYF	TGTGCCAGCAGTTCGCCTAGCGGGATCACAGATACGCAGTATTTT
TRBJ1-3	TRBV6-1	.	.	CASSEALRNTIYF	TGTGCCAGCAGTGAAGCGTTAAGAAACACCATATATTTT
TRBJ2-3	TRBV3-1/TRBV3-2	.	once	CASSMLADTQYF	TGTGCCAGCAGCATGCTAGCAGATACGCAGTATTTT
TRBJ1-4	TRBV29-1	.	.	CSVVGKTGQIGSEKLFF	TGCAGCGTTGTAGGTAAAACAGGACAGATTGGCTCTGAAAAACTGTTTTTT
TRBJ2-2	TRBV28	.	.	CASRLAVTGELFF	TGTGCCAGCAGGCTAGCTGTCACCGGGGAGCTGTTTTTT
TRBJ1-5	TRBV5-4	.	.	CASSSGQFQPQHF	TGTGCCAGCAGCAGCGGACAGTTTCAGCCCCAGCATTTT
TRBJ1-1	TRBV2	.	.	CASSATANTEAFF	TGTGCCAGCAGTGCCACAGCGAACACTGAAGCTTTCTTT
TRBJ2-2	TRBV14	.	.	CASSRHRSVNTGELFF	TGTGCCAGCAGCCGGCACAGGAGTGTGAACACCGGGGAGCTGTTTTTT
TRBJ1-4	TRBV18	TRBD1	.	CASSTGGKNEKLFF	TGTGCCAGCTCGACAGGGGGCAAGAATGAAAAACTGTTTTTT
TRBJ2-3	TRBV12-5	TRBD1	.	CASGPGQGGTDTQYF	TGTGCTAGTGGACCGGGACAGGGAGGGACAGATACGCAGTATTTT
TRBJ2-2	TRBV30	.	.	CAWRVGRHGELFF	TGTGCCTGGAGAGTCGGAAGACACGGGGAGCTGTTTTTT
TRBJ2-6	TRBV5-1	TRBD2	.	CASSNVRLAGERSGANVLTF	TGCGCCAGCAGCAATGTGCGATTAGCGGGAGAGCGCTCTGGGGCCAACGTCCTGACTTTC